The present entry profiles one TCR beta chain with its context. The record originates from a study of PD-L1 blockade in urothelial cancer. Turning to the study itself: Male patients with bladder-origin urothelial cancer numbered about nine tenths of the roughly 29. Blood underwent analysis 3 weeks (second dose) and 6 weeks after treatment began.

Every PCR received spiked-in synthetic TCR analog templates. Profiled with immunoSEQ multiplex PCR; TCRdb holds only in-frame clones, not every one. The data contain 35,000 to 45,000 clones, roughly 88% of them singletons. Noted time point: pretreatment peripheral blood. The V and J ends lost 2 bases and 2 bases respectively, with 11 bases between them. This CDR3 region has 14 residues. Germline CDR1 SGHRS, CDR2 YFSETQ. Sequenced here: PBMCs, sampled around atezolizumab (anti-PD-L1) treatment. The receptor comes from a donor aged 40 or older with urothelial cancer. The gene calls are TRBV5-1 and TRBJ2-7; D may be TRBD2 (6 bases). CDR3 region: CASSFASEPYEQYF. CDR3 DNA sequence: TGCGCCAGCAGCTTCGCTAGCGAGCCCTACGAGCAGTACTTC.